These 26 T cell receptor beta chains were sequenced from one sample in a study of cytomegalovirus exposure and HLA in healthy donors. Both 60 Vbeta primers and 13 Jbeta primers went into the PCR. The data were produced by immunoSEQ multiplex PCR, yet TCRdb's version contains in-frame clones alone and is incomplete. The sample contains about 170,000 clones, about 80% of which appear only once. Sequencing was carried out using PBMCs. These receptors all come from a woman aged 45 to 65 in good health and CMV-seropositive.

This clone was found a few times. V gene TRBV4-3 combines with J gene TRBJ1-2; 8 bases map to TRBD1. This CDR3 region has 15 residues. Trimming at V came to 0 bases and at J to 11 bases, leaving 11 bases not matched to a gene. Germline assignment: CDR1 LGHNA and CDR2 YSLEER. CDR3 loop: CASSQERTGRVPYTF. The CDR3 nucleotides read TGCGCCAGCAGCCAAGAAAGGACAGGGCGGGTACCTTACACCTTC.

J is TRBJ1-1 and V is TRBV28; no reliable D call. Germline V gene lookup returns CDR1 MDHEN and CDR2 SYDVKM. The V end lost 2 bases, the J end lost 5 bases, and 3 bases lay between the germline ends. The CDR3 has 11 residues. DNA of the CDR3: TGTGCCAGCAGTTTAACAACTGAAGCTTTCTTT. Translation: CASSLTTEAFF. Full variable domain (rest looked up from reference TRBV28 and TRBJ1-1): DVKVTQSSRYLVKRTGEKVFLECVQDMDHENMFWYRQDPGLGLRLIYFSYDVKMKEKGDIPEGYSVSREKKERFSLILESASTNQTSMYLCASSLTTEAFFGQGTRLTVV.

This clone was seen only once. The CDR3 here is CASSLSPKGAGTGELFF. The CDR3 DNA reads as TGTGCCAGCAGCTTATCCCCTAAGGGGGCCGGAACCGGGGAGCTGTTTTTT. V and J are TRBV5-4 and TRBJ2-2; 7 bases are shared with TRBD1. The germline V gene has CDR1 SGHNT and CDR2 YYREEE (reference sequence). The J segment lost 5 bases and the V segment lost 2 bases, leaving 12 bases of the junction unmatched. The CDR3 contains 17 residues.

This clone was found a few times. V is TRBV9 and J is TRBJ2-7; possibly TRBD2 for D (6 bases). The CDR3 is 13 residues long. V lost 4 bases and J 5 bases, leaving 13 bases between the germline ends. Germline V CDR1 and CDR2: SGDLS, YYNGEE. CDR3 nucleotides: TGTGCCAGCAGCCCAAGGACTACCAACGAGCAGTACTTC. Protein sequence: CASSPRTTNEQYF. Looking up the rest from reference TRBV9 and TRBJ2-7 gives the full variable domain: DSGVTQTPKHLITATGQRVTLRCSPRSGDLSVYWYQQSLDQGLQFLIQYYNGEERAKGNILERFSAQQFPDLHSELNLSSLELGDSALYFCASSPRTTNEQYFGPGTRLTVT.

This chain links TRBV5-4 with TRBJ2-7; D possibly corresponds to TRBD2 (7 bases). CDR1 is SGHNT and CDR2 is YYREEE in the germline V gene (reference sequence). The V end was cut by 1 base, the J end by 6 bases, with 17 bases between. This CDR3 contains 15 residues. Written as DNA, the CDR3 is TGTGCCAGCAGCTTGTCCATGGGAGGGACAAGCGAGCAGTACTTC. Translating it yields CASSLSMGGTSEQYF.

V gene TRBV7-2 combines with J gene TRBJ2-5; D call uncertain. CDR3 length equals 12 residues. Germline CDR1 SGHTA, CDR2 FQGNSA. V dropped 1 base and J dropped 4 bases, with 4 bases sitting between them. CDR3 protein: CASSLVLETQYF. Written as DNA, the CDR3 is TGTGCCAGCAGCTTAGTCTTAGAGACCCAGTACTTC.

This chain uses TRBV6-5 with TRBJ1-2, with D possibly TRBD1 on 6 matching bases. Germline CDR1 and CDR2: MNHEY and SVGAGI. V was cut by 5 bases and J by 5 bases, with 9 bases left in between. This CDR3 region has 12 residues. The CDR3 region is CASSGGAYGYTF. DNA of the CDR3: TGTGCCAGCAGTGGGGGCGCGTATGGCTACACCTTC.

The rearrangement links TRBV15 to TRBJ1-6, with 7 bases that match TRBD1. In germline, CDR1 is LNHNV, CDR2 YYDKDF (reference sequence). The CDR3 runs 15 residues. Germline trimming cut 6 bases from V and 7 bases from J; bases unmatched to any gene: 9. Here the CDR3 DNA reads TGTGCCACCAGGCAGACCCAGGGGGTAAATTCACCCCTCCACTTT. This sequence encodes CATRQTQGVNSPLHF. Together with reference TRBV15 and TRBJ1-6, the CDR3 gives the full variable domain: DAMVIQNPRYQVTQFGKPVTLSCSQTLNHNVMYWYQQKSSQAPKLLFHYYDKDFNNEADTPDNFQSRRPNTSFCFLDIRSPGLGDTAMYLCATRQTQGVNSPLHFGNGTRLTVT.

This clone has more than one count but fewer than ten. The chain carries TRBV14 and TRBJ2-3; D gene ambiguous. CDR3 length: 15 residues. Germline CDR1 SGHDN, CDR2 FVKESK. The germline V and J ends were trimmed by 1 base and 8 bases, with 16 bases remaining between them. The DNA of the CDR3 is TGTGCCAGCAGCCAAGCCGGGTCCGGCTTTGGTACGCAGTATTTT. Translated: CASSQAGSGFGTQYF. Combining the CDR3 with reference TRBV14 and TRBJ2-3 gives the whole variable domain EAGVTQFPSHSVIEKGQTVTLRCDPISGHDNLYWYRRVMGKEIKFLLHFVKESKQDESGMPNNRFLAERTGGTYSTLKVQPAELEDSGVYFCASSQAGSGFGTQYFGPGTRLTVL.

The rearrangement uses TRBV27 and TRBJ1-4; D unresolved. V was shortened by 5 bases and J by 7 bases, with 20 bases between the two germline ends. Germline CDR1 is MNHEY and CDR2 is SMNVEV (reference sequence). This CDR3 has 16 residues. In DNA form, the CDR3 reads TGTGCCAGCAGTAACAATCCAGTGGGAGGAAGTGAAAAACTGTTTTTT. It codes for CASSNNPVGGSEKLFF.

The rearrangement joins TRBV10-3 to TRBJ2-7, with D possibly matching TRBD1 (6 bases). The CDR3 is made up of 15 amino acids. V lost 5 bases, J lost 3 bases, and 17 bases lay in between. Germline assignment: CDR1 ENHRY and CDR2 SYGVKD. The CDR3 here is CAISPEDSEYYEQYF. DNA for the CDR3: TGTGCCATCAGTCCGGAGGACAGTGAGTACTACGAGCAGTACTTC.

This chain connects TRBV7-2 to TRBJ1-1; TRBD1 matches 9 bases. J lost 0 bases, V lost 5 bases, and 7 bases had no gene match. The V gene's germline CDR1 is SGHTA and CDR2 FQGNSA. The CDR3 covers 16 residues. CDR3 in DNA: TGTGCCAGCAGCGCCGGACAGGGGAGGATGAACACTGAAGCTTTCTTT. This codes for CASSAGQGRMNTEAFF.

The chain uses TRBV11-2 and TRBJ1-3; tentatively, D is TRBD1 (6 bases). Between the trimmed V and J ends, which lost 5 bases and 4 bases, there was a span of 15 bases. This CDR3 spans 15 amino acids. Per germline, CDR1 SGHAT and CDR2 FQNNGV. The CDR3 DNA follows: TGTGCCAGCAGCCGTAACAGGGCTTCAGGAAACACCATATATTTT. Translated: CASSRNRASGNTIYF.

The sample holds one count of this clone. The rearrangement uses TRBV10-3 and TRBJ1-1, with 7 bases identical to TRBD1. The CDR3 has 13 amino acids. The germline gives CDR1 ENHRY, CDR2 SYGVKD. With V trimmed by 4 bases and J by 6 bases, 5 bases remained unmatched. The CDR3, as DNA: TGTGCCATCAGTGGAACAGGGGCCCCTGAAGCTTTCTTT. This codes for CAISGTGAPEAFF.

The rearrangement uses TRBV5-8 and TRBJ1-2; D may be TRBD1 (6 bases). V lost 4 bases to trimming and J lost 2 bases, with 12 bases between them. This CDR3 spans 14 amino acids. Germline V gives CDR1 SGHTS, CDR2 YDEGEE. The CDR3 is CASSPGHQNYGYTF. CDR3 DNA sequence: TGTGCCAGCAGCCCGGGACACCAGAACTATGGCTACACCTTC.

The V call is TRBV5-1, the J call TRBJ1-2, with 8 bases aligning to TRBD1. From germline, CDR1 is SGHRS and CDR2 YFSETQ. There are 14 residues in the CDR3. Unmatched junction bases numbered 3, after V lost 3 bases and J lost 2 bases. CDR3 in amino acids: CASSSTGVNYGYTF. The CDR3 DNA is TGCGCCAGCAGCTCGACAGGGGTGAACTATGGCTACACCTTC.

The chain combines TRBV4-1 with TRBJ1-4; possibly TRBD1 for D (6 bases). V lost 1 base and J lost 3, with 15 bases in between. The V gene's germline CDR1 is MGHRA and CDR2 YSYEKL. CDR3 size: 17 residues. The CDR3 DNA follows: TGCGCCAGCAGCCAAGCCCCCCAGGGGACGGCTAATGAAAAACTGTTTTTT. Translation gives CASSQAPQGTANEKLFF.

CDR3 loop: CASSLRANQPQHF. CDR3 coding DNA: TGTGCCAGCAGCCTCAGGGCCAATCAGCCCCAGCATTTT. The chain links TRBV7-6 to TRBJ1-5; perhaps TRBD1 as D (5 bases). This CDR3 has 13 residues. Germline V CDR1 and CDR2: SGHVS, FNYEAQ. V was shortened by 5 bases and J by 3 bases, with 8 bases between the two germline ends.

The chain carries TRBV6-5 and TRBJ2-3; D might be TRBD2 (6 bases). Germline loops: CDR1 MNHEY, CDR2 SVGAGI. The CDR3 covers 12 residues. V lost 5 bases to trimming and J lost 10 bases, with 13 bases between them. The chain's CDR3 is CASSQLAPAQYF. The CDR3 region has the DNA TGTGCCAGCAGTCAACTAGCCCCCGCGCAGTATTTT.

The gene calls are TRBV2 and TRBJ2-7; D might be TRBD2 (5 bases). V shed 6 bases and J shed 1 base, with 13 bases lying between them. Germline V gene sequence: CDR1 SNHLY, CDR2 FYNNEI. The CDR3 runs 14 residues. CDR3 coding DNA: TGTGCCAGCAGCACGGGGATCCTTTCCTACGAGCAGTACTTC. Protein: CASSTGILSYEQYF.

The V and J genes are TRBV2 and TRBJ1-5, with a weak D call TRBD1 (5 bases). V gave up 7 bases and J gave up 4 bases, with 17 bases separating them. Germline V gives CDR1 SNHLY, CDR2 FYNNEI. The CDR3 totals 15 residues. Here the CDR3 DNA reads TGTGCCAGCATGTTGGGCGGGACGGATAATCAGCCCCAGCATTTT. Translated, it gives CASMLGGTDNQPQHF.

The V call is TRBV11-2, the J call TRBJ2-7; 7 bases line up with TRBD2. The CDR3 covers 15 residues. Trimming removed 5 bases from V and 5 bases from J; junction bases left unmatched: 12. From germline, CDR1 is SGHAT and CDR2 FQNNGV. The CDR3 is CASSPNGGGVDEQYF. The CDR3 nucleotides are TGTGCCAGCAGCCCTAATGGGGGGGGAGTCGACGAGCAGTACTTC.

The rearrangement links TRBV2 to TRBJ2-7; 10 bases line up with TRBD2. The CDR3 consists of 16 residues. The junction had 10 bases not matched to a gene; V was cut back by 4 bases and J by 4 bases. Germline values: CDR1 SNHLY, CDR2 FYNNEI. The CDR3 nucleotides are TGTGCCAGCAGTGTTCAGCTAGCGGGGGTTCCTTACGAGCAGTACTTC. Translating gives CASSVQLAGVPYEQYF.

This chain connects TRBV2 to TRBJ2-1; D is unresolved. The CDR3 is 13 amino acids. CDR1 and CDR2 (germline): SNHLY, FYNNEI. V gave up 1 base and J gave up 3 bases, with 4 bases separating them. The CDR3 here is CASSEVFYNEQFF. The CDR3 bases are TGTGCCAGCAGTGAAGTCTTCTACAATGAGCAGTTCTTC.

CDR3 amino acids: CASRREGHLYEQYF. The DNA for the CDR3 is TGTGCCAGCAGACGGGAGGGCCATCTTTACGAGCAGTACTTC. This chain uses TRBV7-9 with TRBJ2-7; 8 nucleotides match TRBD2. Germline V gene data show CDR1 as SEHNR and CDR2 as FQNEAQ (reference sequence). Losses at the gene ends were 6 bases for V and 4 bases for J; bases not matched to a gene: 8. CDR3 length: 14 amino acids.

The chain joins TRBV5-6 to TRBJ2-7, with TRBD1 matching 7 bases. Germline values: CDR1 SGHDT, CDR2 YYEEEE. The CDR3 contains 14 residues. With 2 bases clipped from V and 4 bases from J, the junction kept 6 bases outside the gene matches. Here the CDR3 reads CASSFRQGYYEQYF. CDR3 nucleotide sequence: TGTGCCAGCAGCTTTCGACAGGGATATTACGAGCAGTACTTC.